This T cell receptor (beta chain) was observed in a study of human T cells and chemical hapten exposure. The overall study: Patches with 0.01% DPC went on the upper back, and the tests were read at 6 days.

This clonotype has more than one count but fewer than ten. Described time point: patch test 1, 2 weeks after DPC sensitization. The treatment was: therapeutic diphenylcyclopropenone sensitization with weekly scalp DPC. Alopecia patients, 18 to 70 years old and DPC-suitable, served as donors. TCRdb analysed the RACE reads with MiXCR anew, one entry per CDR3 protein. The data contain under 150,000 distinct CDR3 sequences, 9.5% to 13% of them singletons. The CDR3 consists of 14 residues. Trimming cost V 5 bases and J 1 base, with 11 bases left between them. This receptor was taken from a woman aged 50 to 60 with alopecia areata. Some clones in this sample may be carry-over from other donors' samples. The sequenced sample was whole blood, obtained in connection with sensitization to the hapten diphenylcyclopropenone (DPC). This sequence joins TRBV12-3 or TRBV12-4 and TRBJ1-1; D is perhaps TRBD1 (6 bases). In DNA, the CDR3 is TGTGCCAGCAGTCCTGGACAGACGAACACTGAAGCTTTCTTT. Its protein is CASSPGQTNTEAFF.